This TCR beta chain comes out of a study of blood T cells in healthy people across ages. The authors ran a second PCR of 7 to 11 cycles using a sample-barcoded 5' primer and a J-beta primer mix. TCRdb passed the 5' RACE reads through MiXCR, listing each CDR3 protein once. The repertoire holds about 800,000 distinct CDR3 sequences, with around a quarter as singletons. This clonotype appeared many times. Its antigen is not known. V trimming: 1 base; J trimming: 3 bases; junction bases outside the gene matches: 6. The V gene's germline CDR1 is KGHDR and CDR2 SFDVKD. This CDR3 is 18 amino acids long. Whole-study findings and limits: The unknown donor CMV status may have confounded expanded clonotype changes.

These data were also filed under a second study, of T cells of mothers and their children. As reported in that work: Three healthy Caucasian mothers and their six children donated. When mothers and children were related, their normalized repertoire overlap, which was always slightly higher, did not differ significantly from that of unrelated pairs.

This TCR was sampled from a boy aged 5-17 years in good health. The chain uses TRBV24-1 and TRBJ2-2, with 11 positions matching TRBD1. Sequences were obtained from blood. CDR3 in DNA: TGTGCCACCAGTGATTTTGTGGGACAGGGGGTTTACACCGGGGAGCTGTTTTTT. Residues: CATSDFVGQGVYTGELFF.